The sequence of this T cell receptor (beta chain) was determined in a study of control samples from healthy donors and cancer patients. The CDR3 totals 15 residues. The germline gives CDR1 KGHDR, CDR2 SFDVKD. Losses at the gene ends were 3 bases for V and 2 bases for J; bases not matched to a gene: 6. TCRdb's table, derived via immunoSEQ multiplex PCR, lists solely in-frame clones and lacks some. Here the sample spans about 150,000 clones, over 90% being singletons. The sequencing input was blood. The V and J genes are TRBV24-1 and TRBJ2-7, with 7 nucleotides matching TRBD1. The sequence was obtained from a man aged 50-60 years in good health. The CDR3 is CATSDRQGSTYEQYF. Here the CDR3 DNA reads TGTGCCACCAGTGATCGACAGGGATCAACCTACGAGCAGTACTTC.